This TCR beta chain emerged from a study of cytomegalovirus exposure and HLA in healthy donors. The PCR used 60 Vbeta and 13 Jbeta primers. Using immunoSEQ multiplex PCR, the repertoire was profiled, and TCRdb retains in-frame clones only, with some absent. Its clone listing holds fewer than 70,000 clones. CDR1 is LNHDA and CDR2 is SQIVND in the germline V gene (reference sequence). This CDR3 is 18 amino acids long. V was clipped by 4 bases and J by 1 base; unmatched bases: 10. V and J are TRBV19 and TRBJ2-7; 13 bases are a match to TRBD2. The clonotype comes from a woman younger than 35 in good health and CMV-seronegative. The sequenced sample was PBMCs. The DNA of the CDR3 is TGTGCCAGTAGTAAGCGGACTAGCGGGAGATCGACTTCCTACGAGCAGTACTTC. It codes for CASSKRTSGRSTSYEQYF.